This TCR beta chain was recorded in a study of blood T cell repertoires in COVID-19. Whole-study context: COVID-19 samples from acute and convalescent phases originated in the United States, Italy and Spain. Sample material is recorded as cDNA or gDNA derived from T cells, B-cell-depleted T cells, or PBMCs.

Authors' data handling: Amplified reference gene primers provided the basis for estimating nucleated cell counts. Measured with immunoSEQ multiplex PCR; TCRdb has only the in-frame clones, and not every one. V, J and clone size are those of that table, while D and trimming were read from the DNA. Of 250,000 to 300,000 clones in the sample, roughly 80% were seen once. Per the germline V gene, CDR1 is SGHRS and CDR2 is YFSETQ. This CDR3 is 13 amino acids long. Trimming took 7 bases from V and 2 from J, leaving 12 bases between them. The TCR originated in a man aged 60-69 years who had recovered from COVID-19. Sequencing was done on a sample of peripheral blood. V is TRBV5-1 and J is TRBJ1-1; the D gene is possibly TRBD1 (5 bases). CDR3 protein: CASGARVNTEAFF. The CDR3 DNA reads TGCGCCAGCGGGGCTAGGGTCAACACTGAAGCTTTCTTT.